These 2 T cell receptor beta chains were all obtained from the same sample, sequenced in a study of CD8+ T cells in alopecia areata. Extracted RNA was reverse transcribed into cDNA, the sequencing template. The assay was immunoSEQ multiplex PCR, and TCRdb's table has in-frame clones only and misses some. Counted here are roughly 120,000 clones, more than 30% occurring once; the ten biggest clones make up roughly 3.3%. Sample: CD4+ T cells sorted from blood. These receptors originate from a human donor with alopecia areata.

The chain carries TRBV11-2 and TRBJ1-2, with D possibly being TRBD1 (5 bases). Germline CDR1 reads SGHAT; CDR2 reads FQNNGV. The CDR3 loop spans 15 amino acids. V lost 5 bases and J lost 8, with 21 bases in between. CDR3 nucleotides: TGTGCCAGCAGCAACCGGTCCCAGGGAGCCGCGGGCTACACCTTC. This gives the protein CASSNRSQGAAGYTF. Based on the CDR3 plus reference TRBV11-2 and TRBJ1-2, the full variable domain is EAGVAQSPRYKIIEKRQSVAFWCNPISGHATLYWYQQILGQGPKLLIQFQNNGVVDDSQLPKDRFSAERLKGVDSTLKIQPAKLEDSAVYLCASSNRSQGAAGYTFGSGTRLTVV.

V gene TRBV30 combines with J gene TRBJ2-7; D possibly corresponds to TRBD1 (6 bases). This CDR3 is built from 11 residues. The V end lost 3 bases, the J end lost 4 bases, and 7 bases lay between the germline ends. Germline values: CDR1 GTSNPN, CDR2 SVGIG (reference sequence). The CDR3 protein is CAWRGQYEQYF. The CDR3 DNA reads as TGTGCCTGGAGAGGACAGTACGAGCAGTACTTC.